The 23 T cell receptor beta chains presented below share a single source sample, sequenced in a study of blood T cell repertoires in COVID-19. Produced via immunoSEQ multiplex PCR; TCRdb's table is partial and in-frame only. Of 190,000 or so clones listed, just under 80% were seen once; the top ten hold roughly 2.8%. The sequenced sample consisted of peripheral blood. The receptors come from a woman older than 75 with active or convalescent COVID-19.

The chain carries TRBV6-2 or TRBV6-3 and TRBJ2-5; 10 positions agree with TRBD2. Germline CDR1 MNHEY, CDR2 SVGEGT. The CDR3 sequence is 16 residues long. The J segment lost 1 base and the V segment lost 6 bases, leaving 8 bases of the junction unmatched. CDR3 amino acids: CASRPGTSEVQETQYF. The CDR3 nucleotides are TGTGCCAGCAGACCTGGGACTAGCGAGGTCCAAGAGACCCAGTACTTC.

The chain recombines TRBV19 with TRBJ1-1; 7 bases match TRBD1. In germline, CDR1 is LNHDA, CDR2 SQIVND (reference sequence). Trimming took 2 bases from V and 1 from J; bases not matched to a gene: 4. This CDR3 has 15 amino acids. The CDR3 here is CASSISGGQNTEAFF. CDR3 DNA: TGTGCCAGTAGTATATCAGGGGGACAGAACACTGAAGCTTTCTTT.

V usage is TRBV19 and J usage is TRBJ2-5; D is ambiguous. Trimming removed 7 bases at V and 2 bases at J, with 8 bases between. Germline values: CDR1 LNHDA, CDR2 SQIVND (reference sequence). This CDR3 comprises 12 residues. This CDR3 reads CASTQIQETQYF. Here the CDR3 DNA reads TGTGCCAGTACGCAGATACAAGAGACCCAGTACTTC.

The sample holds one count of this clone. V is TRBV4-2 and J is TRBJ1-1, with TRBD1 identical over 7 bases. The V gene end was trimmed by 0 bases and the J gene end by 0 bases; junction bases not matched to a gene: 10. CDR3 length: 18 residues. Germline CDR1 reads LGHNA; CDR2 reads YNFKEQ. This CDR3 is CASSQDLDRLGMNTEAFF. For the CDR3, the DNA is TGTGCCAGCAGCCAAGATTTGGACAGGCTTGGAATGAACACTGAAGCTTTCTTT.

Regarding this clone: Relative to the germline gene, one junction end is altered; a read error may explain this. The chain combines TRBV6-2 or TRBV6-3 with TRBJ1-1; no clear D. The CDR3 consists of 16 residues. Germline CDR1 and CDR2: MNHEY and SVGEGT. The CDR3 nucleotides are TGTGCCAGCAGTAACTCGCCCGTCAACATGAACACTGAAGCTTTCTTT. Residues: CASSNSPVNMNTEAFF.

CDR3: CASSLGQKAFF. Written as DNA, the CDR3 is TGTGCCAGCAGCCTCGGACAGAAAGCTTTCTTT. The J gene is TRBJ1-1, the V gene TRBV12-3 or TRBV12-4; D possibly corresponds to TRBD1 (6 bases). The CDR3 runs 11 residues. V lost 6 bases to trimming and J lost 9 bases, with 11 bases between them.

The chain has TRBV10-3 and TRBJ2-2; 8 nucleotides line up with TRBD1. The length of the CDR3 is 15 residues. Germline values: CDR1 ENHRY, CDR2 SYGVKD. The junction had 7 bases not matched to a gene; V was cut back by 6 bases and J by 4 bases. The CDR3 bases are TGTGCCATCAGCCTAGACAGGGGCCTCACCGGGGAGCTGTTTTTT. It encodes CAISLDRGLTGELFF.

A few counts support this clone. The chain has TRBV23-1 and TRBJ2-7; 9 positions agree with TRBD1. TRBV23-1 is flagged as an ORF with uncertain function. V shed 4 bases, J shed 6 bases, and the junction held 7 bases outside the gene matches. The CDR3 runs 14 residues. This chain's CDR3 is CASSLRDRACEQYF. In DNA, the CDR3 is TGCGCCAGCAGTCTCCGGGACAGGGCGTGCGAGCAGTACTTC.

The V and J genes are TRBV28 and TRBJ1-4; D unclear. Germline V gives CDR1 MDHEN, CDR2 SYDVKM. The CDR3 has 15 amino acids. V was clipped by 5 bases and J by 8 bases, with 18 bases between them. CDR3 nucleotide sequence: TGTGCCAGCAGTCGCCCGGGAAATAGGTTAGAAAAACTGTTTTTT. It codes for CASSRPGNRLEKLFF. The entire variable domain, with the rest obtained from reference TRBV28 and TRBJ1-4, is as follows: DVKVTQSSRYLVKRTGEKVFLECVQDMDHENMFWYRQDPGLGLRLIYFSYDVKMKEKGDIPEGYSVSREKKERFSLILESASTNQTSMYLCASSRPGNRLEKLFFGSGTQLSVL.

This clone came up a few times. The V call is TRBV21-1, the J call TRBJ1-1; the table's D gene call, TRBD1, was not cross checked with the DNA. TRBV21-1 is noted as a pseudogene. The CDR3 has 19 residues. The CDR3 nucleotides are TGTGCCAGCAGCAGCATGGGTGGACAGGGAGCCCCGATGAACACTGAAGCTTTCTTT. The encoded protein is CASSSMGGQGAPMNTEAFF.

The chain has TRBV24-1 and TRBJ1-2; 8 bases are a match to TRBD1. Trimming at V came to 4 bases and at J to 3 bases, leaving 9 bases not matched to a gene. This CDR3 is built from 16 residues. Germline V gene lookup returns CDR1 KGHDR and CDR2 SFDVKD. As DNA, the CDR3 is TGTGCCACCAGTGAAGGGGACAGGAGTGATTACTATGGCTACACCTTC. Protein: CATSEGDRSDYYGYTF.

The chain is built from TRBV19 and TRBJ1-1, with D possibly matching TRBD1 (6 bases). Germline-derived CDR1 and CDR2 are LNHDA and SQIVND (reference sequence). V lost 6 bases and J lost 8, with 13 bases in between. The CDR3 spans 12 residues. CDR3 protein: CASRHTGTEAFF. The CDR3 nucleotides are TGTGCCAGTAGACATACAGGGACGGAAGCTTTCTTT.

The CDR3 DNA is TGTGCCACCCTGACCGTGCCAGGGGGGAGTCAGCCCCAGCATTTT. This gives the protein CATLTVPGGSQPQHF. V and J are TRBV28 and TRBJ1-5; TRBD1 aligns across 7 bases. Germline trimming cut 10 bases from V and 6 bases from J; bases unmatched to any gene: 15. The CDR3 is 15 amino acids. Germline V CDR1 and CDR2: MDHEN, SYDVKM.

J is TRBJ1-2 and V is TRBV11-2; 9 nucleotides line up with TRBD1. The CDR3 runs to 14 residues. J was trimmed by 4 bases and V by 3 bases; bases with no gene match: 3. Germline V CDR1 and CDR2: SGHAT, FQNNGV. CDR3 sequence: CASSFTGGSYGYTF. CDR3 nucleotide sequence: TGTGCCAGCAGCTTTACAGGGGGCAGCTATGGCTACACCTTC. The whole variable domain, filled in from reference TRBV11-2 and TRBJ1-2, reads EAGVAQSPRYKIIEKRQSVAFWCNPISGHATLYWYQQILGQGPKLLIQFQNNGVVDDSQLPKDRFSAERLKGVDSTLKIQPAKLEDSAVYLCASSFTGGSYGYTFGSGTRLTVV.

The rearrangement joins TRBV5-1 to TRBJ1-1; a weak D match, TRBD1 (5 bases). The CDR3 has 14 amino acids. Trimming took 4 bases from V and 10 from J, leaving 20 bases between them. Germline CDR1 reads SGHRS; CDR2 reads YFSETQ. CDR3 DNA: TGCGCCAGCAGCCCCCGGGACGGGAGACTGACAGCTTTCTTT. Its protein product is CASSPRDGRLTAFF.

This chain uses TRBV9 with TRBJ1-2; 8 bases line up with TRBD1. Per the germline V gene, CDR1 is SGDLS and CDR2 is YYNGEE. V trimming: 4 bases; J trimming: 5 bases; junction bases outside the gene matches: 10. The CDR3 has 15 amino acids. The CDR3 DNA reads as TGTGCCAGCAGCTCTCTAGGACAGGGAGGATATGGCTACACCTTC. This translates into CASSSLGQGGYGYTF. Supplemented by reference TRBV9 and TRBJ1-2, the full variable domain reads DSGVTQTPKHLITATGQRVTLRCSPRSGDLSVYWYQQSLDQGLQFLIQYYNGEERAKGNILERFSAQQFPDLHSELNLSSLELGDSALYFCASSSLGQGGYGYTFGSGTRLTVV.

V usage is TRBV3-1 (or the pseudogene TRBV3-2) and J usage is TRBJ1-2; 7 bases fit TRBD1. The V segment lost 4 bases and the J segment 2 bases; nucleotides outside the gene matches: 1. The CDR3 is 13 residues long. CDR1 and CDR2 (germline): LGHDT, YNNKEL (reference sequence). The CDR3 region has the DNA TGTGCCAGCAGCCCGACAGGGAACTATGGCTACACCTTC. This translates into CASSPTGNYGYTF.

This chain joins TRBV5-1 and TRBJ2-1; TRBD1 agrees at 7 bases. This CDR3 spans 15 amino acids. Germline V lookup: CDR1 SGHRS, CDR2 YFSETQ. V gave up 4 bases and J gave up 2 bases; unmatched junction bases: 6. The CDR3 loop is CASSKGTVTYNEQFF. CDR3 nucleotide sequence: TGCGCCAGCAGCAAAGGGACAGTTACCTACAATGAGCAGTTCTTC.

The chain has TRBV4-2 and TRBJ2-2; the D is unclear. CDR3 size: 14 residues. CDR1 LGHNA and CDR2 YNFKEQ come from the germline V gene. V was shortened by 4 bases and J by 3 bases, with 9 bases between the two germline ends. In nucleotides, the CDR3 is TGTGCCAGCAGCCTACCTCGGGACACCGGGGAGCTGTTTTTT. It translates to CASSLPRDTGELFF.

CDR3 region: CASSLTQVYGYTF. CDR3 nucleotides: TGTGCCAGCAGTCTCACCCAGGTCTATGGCTACACCTTC. The chain uses TRBV3-1 (or the pseudogene TRBV3-2) and TRBJ1-2; no definite D call. This CDR3 has 13 amino acids. Looked up from germline, CDR1 is LGHDT and CDR2 is YNNKEL (reference sequence). The germline V and J ends were trimmed by 6 bases and 4 bases, with 12 bases remaining between them.

This chain links TRBV11-2 with TRBJ2-2; D may be TRBD1 (5 bases). Germline V gene sequence: CDR1 SGHAT, CDR2 FQNNGV. This CDR3 region has 16 residues. Between the trimmed V and J ends, which lost 4 bases and 0 bases, there was a span of 12 bases. CDR3 sequence: CASSSLRGTNTGELFF. For the CDR3, the DNA is TGTGCCAGCAGCTCACTAAGGGGAACGAACACCGGGGAGCTGTTTTTT.

This clone has only a few counts. The chain uses TRBV28 and TRBJ2-1; tentatively, D is TRBD2 (5 bases). Trimming stripped 5 bases from V and 6 bases from J, with 23 bases between. The germline CDR1 and CDR2 sequences are MDHEN and SYDVKM. This CDR3 has 17 residues. Written as DNA, the CDR3 is TGTGCCAGCAGTCGTTTAATCCGGGGAGCAGAGAGCAATGAGCAGTTCTTC. It yields the protein CASSRLIRGAESNEQFF.

The chain uses TRBV7-9 and TRBJ2-7, with D unresolved. The CDR3 loop spans 14 amino acids. V was shortened by 2 bases and J by 6 bases, with 14 bases between the two germline ends. Germline CDR1 is SEHNR and CDR2 is FQNEAQ (reference sequence). The CDR3 DNA reads TGTGCCAGCAGCTTATTGATTTTGAGTGCCGAGCAGTACTTC. This codes for CASSLLILSAEQYF.